The rows below give T cell receptor beta chains drawn from one sample of a study of cytomegalovirus exposure and HLA in healthy donors. Only in-frame clones appear in the TCRdb table, and some are missing; sequencing was by immunoSEQ multiplex PCR. This table has 200,000 to 250,000 clones, around 80% appearing once. The sequencing sample was made of PBMCs. These receptors were obtained from a male donor in good health and CMV-seronegative. CDR3s include the opening cysteine and the closing phenylalanine or tryptophan. Fields, in order: CDR3 DNA, CDR3 protein, V gene, D gene, J gene, clone size. D genes are given only for firm matches. A clone size is listed for some rows: how often the clone was seen (once, few, many), or a class if it is expanded.

CDR3nt: TGTGCCAGCAGCTTGCTAGCGGGATCCGGGGAGCTGTTTTTT; CDR3aa: CASSLLAGSGELFF; v_gene: TRBV7-2; d_gene: TRBD2; j_gene: TRBJ2-2; abundance: NA
CDR3nt: TGTGCCAGCAGCTTAGTGCCTAGCGGGAGGTCCGGGGAGCTGTTTTTT; CDR3aa: CASSLVPSGRSGELFF; v_gene: TRBV7-8; d_gene: TRBD2; j_gene: TRBJ2-2; abundance: NA
CDR3nt: TGTGCCAGCACTATGAGTAGGGGCCCCTACGAGCAGTACTTC; CDR3aa: CASTMSRGPYEQYF; v_gene: TRBV28; d_gene: NA; j_gene: TRBJ2-7; abundance: NA
CDR3nt: TGTGCCAGCAGCCGGTCGGCCGGGGAGCTGTTTTTT; CDR3aa: CASSRSAGELFF; v_gene: TRBV11-3; d_gene: NA; j_gene: TRBJ2-2; abundance: NA
CDR3nt: TGTGCCAGCAGCTCCATTCCCCTAGCGGGAGGTAAAAACATTCAGTACTTC; CDR3aa: CASSSIPLAGGKNIQYF; v_gene: TRBV28; d_gene: TRBD2; j_gene: TRBJ2-4; abundance: NA
CDR3nt: TGCGCCAGCGGGGCCGGGACAGGGTACAATGAGCAGTTCTTC; CDR3aa: CASGAGTGYNEQFF; v_gene: TRBV5-1; d_gene: TRBD1; j_gene: TRBJ2-1; abundance: NA
CDR3nt: TGTGCCAGCAGTCGACAGGGCCTAAACACAGATACGCAGTATTTT; CDR3aa: CASSRQGLNTDTQYF; v_gene: TRBV2; d_gene: TRBD1; j_gene: TRBJ2-3; abundance: NA
CDR3nt: TGCGCCAGCAGCCAGACTAGCCCCAATGAGCAGTTCTTC; CDR3aa: CASSQTSPNEQFF; v_gene: TRBV4-1; d_gene: TRBD2; j_gene: TRBJ2-1; abundance: once
CDR3nt: TGCGCCAGCAGCCAAGTTTGGACAGGGTTTTACGAGCAGTACTTC; CDR3aa: CASSQVWTGFYEQYF; v_gene: TRBV4-1; d_gene: TRBD1; j_gene: TRBJ2-7; abundance: once
CDR3nt: TGTGCCAGCAGTTACTCACAGACAGGGGACGGCTATGGCTACACCTTC; CDR3aa: CASSYSQTGDGYGYTF; v_gene: TRBV6-5; d_gene: TRBD1; j_gene: TRBJ1-2; abundance: NA
CDR3nt: TGTGCCAGCAGCTTGTTGTCCGCAGGAAGGTCCGGGGAGCTGTTTTTT; CDR3aa: CASSLLSAGRSGELFF; v_gene: TRBV5-6; d_gene: NA; j_gene: TRBJ2-2; abundance: NA
CDR3nt: TGTGCCAGCAGCTTAGCTTTACTGAACACCGGGGAGCTGTTTTTT; CDR3aa: CASSLALLNTGELFF; v_gene: TRBV7-9; d_gene: NA; j_gene: TRBJ2-2; abundance: NA
CDR3nt: TGTGCCAGCAGATGGGTGGCTAGCGGGAGTAGGGATGAGCAGTTCTTC; CDR3aa: CASRWVASGSRDEQFF; v_gene: TRBV11-2; d_gene: TRBD2; j_gene: TRBJ2-1; abundance: once